The 28 T cell receptor beta chains below come from one sample, sequenced in a study of cytomegalovirus exposure and HLA in healthy donors. Vbeta (60) and Jbeta (13) primers were used in the PCR. The repertoire was sequenced with immunoSEQ multiplex PCR; TCRdb's copy has only in-frame clones and lacks some. The table has 150,000 to 200,000 clones, approximately 80% seen once. The sample consisted of PBMCs. These receptors were collected from a male donor in good health and CMV-seronegative.

V and J are TRBV10-3 and TRBJ1-2; tentatively, D is TRBD1 (5 bases). Germline CDR1 is ENHRY and CDR2 is SYGVKD. With 11 bases removed from V and 8 bases from J, the gap between germline ends came to 18 bases. The CDR3 consists of 12 residues. In DNA, the CDR3 is TGTGCCGTACGCCGGGACTCCCCGGGCTACACCTTC. Its protein product is CAVRRDSPGYTF.

This rearrangement joins TRBV28 to TRBJ2-7, with 7 bases identical to TRBD2. Germline V lookup: CDR1 MDHEN, CDR2 SYDVKM. The CDR3 spans 14 residues. V lost 5 bases to trimming and J lost 4 bases; unmatched junction nucleotides: 8. CDR3 nucleotide sequence: TGTGCCAGCAGTGGTACTATACTAGCGTACGAGCAGTACTTC. Amino acids: CASSGTILAYEQYF.

The gene calls are TRBV5-8 and TRBJ2-7, with a tentative D call TRBD1 (5 bases). V lost 2 bases and J lost 0, with 9 bases in between. Germline CDR1 and CDR2: SGHTS and YDEGEE. The CDR3 runs to 14 residues. In nucleotides, the CDR3 is TGTGCCAGCAGCTTTTCCACAGGCTCCTACGAGCAGTACTTC. Residues: CASSFSTGSYEQYF. Filled out from reference TRBV5-8 and TRBJ2-7, the complete variable domain reads EAGVTQSPTHLIKTRGQQATLRCSPISGHTSVYWYQQALGLGLQFLLWYDEGEERNRGNFPPRFSGRQFPNYSSELNVNALELEDSALYLCASSFSTGSYEQYFGPGTRLTVT.

The J gene is TRBJ1-1, the V gene TRBV6-5, with D uncertain. The V gene's germline CDR1 is MNHEY and CDR2 SVGAGI. This CDR3 is built from 14 residues. The V and J ends lost 2 bases and 5 bases respectively, with 12 bases between them. This chain's CDR3 is CASSYKAGGTEAFF. The DNA of the CDR3 is TGTGCCAGCAGTTACAAGGCAGGAGGGACTGAAGCTTTCTTT.

The genes are TRBV28 and TRBJ1-1, with D uncertain. The germline gives CDR1 MDHEN, CDR2 SYDVKM. V gave up 2 bases and J gave up 0 bases, with 13 bases separating them. CDR3 length equals 16 residues. In DNA form, the CDR3 reads TGTGCCAGCAGTTTACCCCGAGTTCTCCTGAACACTGAAGCTTTCTTT. It is translated as CASSLPRVLLNTEAFF. Looking up the rest from reference TRBV28 and TRBJ1-1 gives the full variable domain: DVKVTQSSRYLVKRTGEKVFLECVQDMDHENMFWYRQDPGLGLRLIYFSYDVKMKEKGDIPEGYSVSREKKERFSLILESASTNQTSMYLCASSLPRVLLNTEAFFGQGTRLTVV.

CDR3 sequence reads: CASSVVGGGAGETQYF. Here the CDR3 DNA reads TGTGCCAGCAGCGTAGTGGGCGGGGGGGCAGGAGAGACCCAGTACTTC. The chain is built from TRBV9 and TRBJ2-5; 9 bases are a match to TRBD2. The CDR3 runs to 16 residues. Germline V gene sequence: CDR1 SGDLS, CDR2 YYNGEE. The V segment lost 0 bases and the J segment 4 bases; nucleotides outside the gene matches: 7.

J is TRBJ1-2 and V is TRBV10-1; TRBD1 might be the D (5 bases). There are 19 residues in the CDR3. Germline lookup yields CDR1 WNHNN and CDR2 SYGVQD (reference sequence). Trimming cost V 7 bases and J 2 bases, with 29 bases left between them. DNA for the CDR3: TGCGCCAGCACCCCGATAGAAGAGCGATGGGGCTTCTGGAACTATGGCTACACCTTC. This encodes CASTPIEERWGFWNYGYTF.

This clone was seen a few times. This sequence joins TRBV18 and TRBJ2-3, with 14 bases matching TRBD2. J lost 5 bases, V lost 3 bases, and 4 bases had no gene match. Germline values: CDR1 KGHSH, CDR2 LQKENI. This CDR3 has 16 residues. This CDR3 is CASSPGLAGEGDTQYF. The CDR3 DNA follows: TGTGCCAGCTCACCGGGACTAGCGGGAGAGGGAGATACGCAGTATTTT.

The chain couples TRBV9 to TRBJ2-5, with D perhaps matching TRBD2 (6 bases). CDR3 size: 16 residues. CDR1 and CDR2 (germline): SGDLS, YYNGEE. V dropped 0 bases and J dropped 9 bases, with 21 bases sitting between them. The CDR3 region is CASSVDGGRLGGAQYF. CDR3 DNA: TGTGCCAGCAGCGTAGACGGGGGTCGGCTCGGTGGGGCCCAGTACTTC.

The chain couples TRBV7-3 to TRBJ1-2, with D perhaps TRBD1 (6 bases). The CDR3 covers 15 residues. The V and J ends lost 0 bases and 7 bases respectively, with 15 bases between them. Germline V gene lookup returns CDR1 SGHTA and CDR2 FQGTGA. The CDR3 here is CASSLTRMGGGGYTF. DNA of the CDR3: TGTGCCAGCAGCTTAACGAGGATGGGAGGGGGTGGCTACACCTTC.

The chain uses TRBV2 and TRBJ2-7, with TRBD1 matching 7 bases. This CDR3 contains 13 residues. V lost 5 bases to trimming and J lost 2 bases; unmatched junction nucleotides: 3. Germline-derived CDR1 and CDR2 are SNHLY and FYNNEI. The CDR3 coding sequence is TGTGCCAGCAGTCGGGACAGTACCTACGAGCAGTACTTC. It specifies CASSRDSTYEQYF.

J is TRBJ2-5 and V is TRBV4-3; TRBD2 aligns across 7 bases. Germline V gene data show CDR1 as LGHNA and CDR2 as YSLEER. V was pared by 1 base and J by 2 bases, with 4 bases of the junction left unmatched. The CDR3 is 15 amino acids. The CDR3 region is CASSQGEGLQETQYF. The CDR3 DNA is TGCGCCAGCAGCCAAGGGGAGGGGCTACAAGAGACCCAGTACTTC.

The chain carries TRBV7-2 and TRBJ1-2; TRBD1 might be the D (6 bases). The CDR3 covers 14 residues. The germline V and J ends were trimmed by 1 base and 2 bases, with 8 bases remaining between them. Germline CDR1 is SGHTA and CDR2 is FQGNSA. Here the CDR3 reads CASSLERGNYGYTF. The CDR3 region has the DNA TGTGCCAGCAGCTTAGAAAGGGGGAACTATGGCTACACCTTC.

This clone was counted a single time. The CDR3 here is CASSQDGLVSGGTGELFF. CDR3 DNA: TGCGCCAGCAGCCAAGATGGCCTGGTGTCAGGGGGAACCGGGGAGCTGTTTTTT. The rearrangement joins TRBV4-3 to TRBJ2-2; 7 bases match TRBD1. The CDR3 is made up of 18 amino acids. CDR1 is LGHNA and CDR2 is YSLEER in the germline V gene. V shed 0 bases, J shed 5 bases, and the junction held 12 bases outside the gene matches.

V usage is TRBV29-1 and J usage is TRBJ2-7, with TRBD2 matching 9 bases. J lost 5 bases, V lost 7 bases, and 6 bases had no gene match. The CDR3 covers 12 residues. Germline V gives CDR1 SQVTM, CDR2 ANQGSEA. The CDR3 spells CSAGLARDEQYF. The CDR3 nucleotides are TGCAGCGCGGGACTAGCTCGCGACGAGCAGTACTTC.

A few counts support this clone. The rearrangement joins TRBV2 to TRBJ1-4; D is undetermined. CDR1 and CDR2 from the germline V gene are SNHLY and FYNNEI. The CDR3 is 15 amino acids. V shed 4 bases and J shed 0 bases, with 9 bases lying between them. The CDR3 protein is CASSGPRATNEKLFF. The CDR3 region has the DNA TGTGCCAGCAGTGGCCCGAGAGCAACTAATGAAAAACTGTTTTTT.

The rearrangement joins TRBV4-2 to TRBJ1-6; a possible D gene is TRBD1 (6 bases). V was pared by 0 bases and J by 7 bases, with 10 bases between. The V gene's germline CDR1 is LGHNA and CDR2 YNFKEQ. This CDR3 comprises 15 residues. The CDR3 DNA reads as TGTGCCAGCAGCCAAGATTGGGGGCTGAATTCACCCCTCCACTTT. Translated, it gives CASSQDWGLNSPLHF.

This clone was found a few times. CDR3 coding DNA: TGTGCCAGCAGCCGTAACCCCACTTTACTAGGAATCTACGAGCAGTACTTC. It yields the protein CASSRNPTLLGIYEQYF. V gene TRBV27 combines with J gene TRBJ2-7; D might be TRBD2 (5 bases). Looked up from germline, CDR1 is MNHEY and CDR2 is SMNVEV (reference sequence). CDR3 length: 17 residues. With 6 bases removed from V and 3 bases from J, the gap between germline ends came to 24 bases.

The genes are TRBV7-2 and TRBJ2-6; D perhaps matches TRBD2 (5 bases). V shed 5 bases and J shed 0 bases, with 17 bases lying between them. The V gene's germline CDR1 is SGHTA and CDR2 FQGNSA. The length of the CDR3 is 18 residues. CDR3 coding DNA: TGTGCCAGCAGCCGCCTCCCCCGAGGGAGCTCTGGGGCCAACGTCCTGACTTTC. It yields the protein CASSRLPRGSSGANVLTF.

The gene calls are TRBV9 and TRBJ2-3; tentatively, D is TRBD2 (5 bases). V was pared by 1 base and J by 2 bases, with 11 bases between. CDR3 length: 15 residues. The V gene's germline CDR1 is SGDLS and CDR2 YYNGEE. The CDR3 DNA follows: TGTGCCAGCAGCGTAAGAGGACTGCACACAGATACGCAGTATTTT. Its translation is CASSVRGLHTDTQYF.

CDR3 nucleotides: TGTGCCAGTGCAATCGGTGGGACTGGATTCTACGAGCAGTACTTC. Translated, it gives CASAIGGTGFYEQYF. The chain uses TRBV5-4 and TRBJ2-7; weak D call: TRBD2 (6 bases). This CDR3 is 15 amino acids long. V lost 8 bases and J lost 3, with 21 bases in between. In germline, CDR1 is SGHNT, CDR2 YYREEE (reference sequence).

This clone showed up just a few times. This rearrangement joins TRBV7-9 to TRBJ1-2; D call uncertain. Per germline, CDR1 SEHNR and CDR2 FQNEAQ (reference sequence). V lost 1 base and J lost 8, with 5 bases in between. The CDR3 covers 11 residues. The CDR3, as DNA: TGTGCCAGCAGCTTAGGGCGGGGCTACACCTTC. It is translated as CASSLGRGYTF.

For the CDR3, the DNA is TGTGCCAGCAGCTTGACAGGGGGAAGCACAGATACGCAGTATTTT. Translation: CASSLTGGSTDTQYF. V gene TRBV7-7 combines with J gene TRBJ2-3; TRBD1 matches 9 bases. Germline V gives CDR1 SSHAT, CDR2 FNYEAQ (reference sequence). V gave up 3 bases and J gave up 0 bases; unmatched junction bases: 1. This CDR3 region has 15 residues.

The chain employs TRBV6-4 and TRBJ1-2; tentatively, D is TRBD1 (5 bases). Per the germline V gene, CDR1 is MRHNA and CDR2 is SNTAGT. V gave up 2 bases and J gave up 5 bases, with 12 bases separating them. This CDR3 comprises 14 residues. The CDR3 protein is CASSDGREAYGYTF. Here the CDR3 DNA reads TGTGCCAGCAGTGACGGCAGGGAAGCTTATGGCTACACCTTC.

Only a few counts were recorded for this clone. This CDR3 is CASSLNGGPRSYEQYF. The DNA of the CDR3 is TGTGCCAGCAGCTTGAATGGCGGGCCACGCTCCTACGAGCAGTACTTC. The genes are TRBV5-4 and TRBJ2-7; perhaps TRBD2 as D (5 bases). This CDR3 is built from 16 residues. The V gene lost 1 base and the J gene lost 0 bases, with 14 bases spanning the gap. In germline, CDR1 is SGHNT, CDR2 YYREEE (reference sequence). Drawing the rest from reference TRBV5-4 and TRBJ2-7, the complete variable domain is ETGVTQSPTHLIKTRGQQVTLRCSSQSGHNTVSWYQQALGQGPQFIFQYYREEENGRGNFPPRFSGLQFPNYSSELNVNALELDDSALYLCASSLNGGPRSYEQYFGPGTRLTVT.

V and J are TRBV9 and TRBJ1-1; no clear D. Per germline, CDR1 SGDLS and CDR2 YYNGEE. V was shortened by 4 bases and J by 0 bases, with 10 bases between the two germline ends. The length of the CDR3 is 14 residues. In DNA form, the CDR3 reads TGTGCCAGCAGCCCTCGAGGCATGAACACTGAAGCTTTCTTT. Protein sequence: CASSPRGMNTEAFF. The full variable domain, its missing parts supplied by reference TRBV9 and TRBJ1-1, is DSGVTQTPKHLITATGQRVTLRCSPRSGDLSVYWYQQSLDQGLQFLIQYYNGEERAKGNILERFSAQQFPDLHSELNLSSLELGDSALYFCASSPRGMNTEAFFGQGTRLTVV.

The genes are TRBV27 and TRBJ2-5; weak D call: TRBD2 (6 bases). V was cut by 0 bases and J by 6 bases, with 14 bases left in between. The CDR3 runs 15 residues. CDR1 is MNHEY, CDR2 SMNVEV, per germline (reference sequence). CDR3 sequence reads: CASSLSGGRGQTQYF. The CDR3 DNA sequence: TGTGCCAGCAGTTTATCGGGGGGAAGGGGACAGACCCAGTACTTC.

The gene calls are TRBV11-1 and TRBJ2-3; 9 positions match TRBD2. In germline, CDR1 is SGHAT, CDR2 FQDESV (reference sequence). Unmatched junction bases numbered 11, after V lost 5 bases and J lost 2 bases. The CDR3 has 17 residues. The CDR3 nucleotides read TGTGCCAGCAGCACCCGATCTAGCGGGGCTTCCACAGATACGCAGTATTTT. It yields the protein CASSTRSSGASTDTQYF.